This passage covers 3 T cell receptor beta chains from one sample sequenced in a study of blood T cell repertoires in COVID-19. Generated by immunoSEQ multiplex PCR, the TCRdb table keeps only in-frame clones and is missing some. This repertoire shows about 90,000 clones, 75% to 90% found once; its top ten account for 31%. What was sequenced was peripheral blood. The receptors here all came from an elderly woman with active or convalescent COVID-19.

The V and J genes are TRBV3-1 (or the pseudogene TRBV3-2) and TRBJ2-7; a weak D match, TRBD1 (6 bases). This CDR3 has 15 residues. Trimming removed 4 bases at V and 5 bases at J, with 18 bases between. From germline, CDR1 is LGHDT and CDR2 YNNKEL (reference sequence). The CDR3 coding sequence is TGTGCCAGCAGCCCGACAGGCCTGGCGGGCGACGAGCAGTACTTC. It translates to CASSPTGLAGDEQYF.

The rearrangement uses TRBV20-1 and TRBJ2-3; 9 bases map to TRBD1. The CDR3 loop spans 17 amino acids. The ends lost 3 bases at V and 4 bases at J; junction bases unmatched: 14. The germline V gene has CDR1 DFQATT and CDR2 SNEGSKA (reference sequence). CDR3 DNA sequence: TGCAGTGCTAGTGCAGCCCAGGGACAGGGAGGAGCAGATACGCAGTATTTT. As protein: CSASAAQGQGGADTQYF.

This chain connects TRBV5-6 to TRBJ1-2; 9 nucleotides match TRBD1. V trimming: 4 bases; J trimming: 8 bases; junction bases outside the gene matches: 9. This CDR3 contains 14 residues. Germline CDR1 and CDR2: SGHDT and YYEEEE. The CDR3: CASSPGTGLGGYTF. The CDR3 region has the DNA TGTGCCAGCAGCCCAGGGACAGGGCTTGGCGGCTACACCTTC. Based on the CDR3 plus reference TRBV5-6 and TRBJ1-2, the full variable domain is DAGVTQSPTHLIKTRGQQVTLRCSPKSGHDTVSWYQQALGQGPQFIFQYYEEEERQRGNFPDRFSGHQFPNYSSELNVNALLLGDSALYLCASSPGTGLGGYTFGSGTRLTVV.